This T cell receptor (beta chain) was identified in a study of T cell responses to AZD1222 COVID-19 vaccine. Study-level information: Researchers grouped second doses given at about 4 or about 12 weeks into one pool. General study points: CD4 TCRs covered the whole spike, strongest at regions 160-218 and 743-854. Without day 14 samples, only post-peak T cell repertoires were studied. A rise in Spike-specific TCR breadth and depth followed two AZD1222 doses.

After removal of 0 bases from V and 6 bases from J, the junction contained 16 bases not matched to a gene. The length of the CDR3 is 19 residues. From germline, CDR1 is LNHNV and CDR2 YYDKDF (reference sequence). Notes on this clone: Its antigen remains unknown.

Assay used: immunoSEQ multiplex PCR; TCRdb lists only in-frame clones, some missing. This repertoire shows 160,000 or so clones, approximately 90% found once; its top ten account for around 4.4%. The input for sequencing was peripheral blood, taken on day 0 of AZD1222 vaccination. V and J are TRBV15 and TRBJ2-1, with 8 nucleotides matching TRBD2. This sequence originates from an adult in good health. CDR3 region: CATSRDRSGAGAGRNEQFF. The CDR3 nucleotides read TGTGCCACCAGCAGAGATCGGAGCGGAGCGGGAGCCGGTCGCAATGAGCAGTTCTTC.